These T cell receptor beta chains were read from a single sample in a study of blood T cell repertoires in COVID-19. Sequencing was performed with immunoSEQ multiplex PCR; in TCRdb, only in-frame clones are kept and a portion is missing. Of tens of thousands of clones in the sample, roughly 87% were seen once. The source material was peripheral blood. Receptors were obtained from an elderly woman with acute or convalescent COVID-19. Each CDR3 is given with its conserved first and last residue. The order of the fields is J gene, D gene, clone size, V gene, CDR3 DNA, CDR3 protein. D genes are given only for firm matches. Clone size, where shown, is once, few, many, or a class for clones that have expanded.

j_call: TRBJ2-1; d_call: .; clone_size: .; v_call: TRBV7-2; cdr3_nt: TGTGCCAGCGGGCGGGTGGGGCAGTTCTTC; cdr3_aa: CASGRVGQFF
j_call: TRBJ1-1; d_call: .; clone_size: .; v_call: TRBV5-1; cdr3_nt: TGCGCCAGCAGCTTGGCCCCAGGGAGGGACACTGAAGCTTTCTTT; cdr3_aa: CASSLAPGRDTEAFF
j_call: TRBJ2-3; d_call: TRBD2; clone_size: .; v_call: TRBV11-1; cdr3_nt: TGTGCCAGCAGTTCAAGCGGGGCACGCACAGATACGCAGTATTTT; cdr3_aa: CASSSSGARTDTQYF
j_call: TRBJ1-3; d_call: TRBD1; clone_size: .; v_call: TRBV3-1/TRBV3-2; cdr3_nt: TGTGCCAGCAGCGGGGACAGGATCTCTGGAAACACCATATATTTT; cdr3_aa: CASSGDRISGNTIYF
j_call: TRBJ2-1; d_call: TRBD2; clone_size: .; v_call: TRBV28; cdr3_nt: TGTGCCAGCAGACGACTAGCGGGGTCTGGGGAGCAGTTCTTC; cdr3_aa: CASRRLAGSGEQFF
j_call: TRBJ1-1; d_call: TRBD1; clone_size: .; v_call: TRBV5-5; cdr3_nt: TGTGCCAGCAGCTTGACAGTGGGACAGGGGATGTTCACTGAAGCTTTCTTT; cdr3_aa: CASSLTVGQGMFTEAFF
j_call: TRBJ2-7; d_call: .; clone_size: .; v_call: TRBV15; cdr3_nt: TGTGCCACCAGCAGAGATGGGGCAGGAGCCTCCTACGAGCAGTACTTC; cdr3_aa: CATSRDGAGASYEQYF
j_call: TRBJ1-5; d_call: TRBD1; clone_size: .; v_call: TRBV10-3; cdr3_nt: TGTGCCATCAGTGCGGACAGGGCAAGTCAGCCCCAGCATTTT; cdr3_aa: CAISADRASQPQHF
j_call: TRBJ2-1; d_call: TRBD2; clone_size: few; v_call: TRBV20-1; cdr3_nt: TGCAGTGCTTGGACTAGCGGCGAGCAGTTCTTC; cdr3_aa: CSAWTSGEQFF
j_call: TRBJ2-3; d_call: TRBD2; clone_size: .; v_call: TRBV2; cdr3_nt: TGTGCCAGCAGTCCCGGGACTAGCGGCACAGATACGCAGTATTTT; cdr3_aa: CASSPGTSGTDTQYF
j_call: TRBJ2-5; d_call: .; clone_size: .; v_call: TRBV14; cdr3_nt: TGTGCCAGCAGTCGACTAGGCACCCAAGAGACCCAGTACTTC; cdr3_aa: CASSRLGTQETQYF
j_call: TRBJ1-6; d_call: .; clone_size: .; v_call: TRBV11-2; cdr3_nt: TGTGCCAGCAGCCCACTCGGCGGCTCCTCACCCCTCCACTTT; cdr3_aa: CASSPLGGSSPLHF
j_call: TRBJ1-6; d_call: .; clone_size: .; v_call: TRBV5-5; cdr3_nt: TGTGCCAGCAGCTTGAGTCAGTCTGATAATTCACCCCTCCACTTT; cdr3_aa: CASSLSQSDNSPLHF
j_call: TRBJ2-1; d_call: TRBD1; clone_size: .; v_call: TRBV18; cdr3_nt: TGTGCCAGCTCACCACCGTCCGGACAGGGAGTCAATGAGCAGTTCTTC; cdr3_aa: CASSPPSGQGVNEQFF
j_call: TRBJ2-5; d_call: .; clone_size: .; v_call: TRBV29-1; cdr3_nt: TGCAGCGTTCTTCTCAACAGGGTTGGGGGTGAGACCCAGTACTTC; cdr3_aa: CSVLLNRVGGETQYF
j_call: TRBJ2-2; d_call: TRBD1; clone_size: .; v_call: TRBV7-2; cdr3_nt: TGTGCCAGCAGCCCCGAGGGGACAGGGACACCGGGGGAGCTGTTTTTT; cdr3_aa: CASSPEGTGTPGELFF
j_call: TRBJ1-2; d_call: TRBD1; clone_size: .; v_call: TRBV18; cdr3_nt: TGTGCCAGCTCACCCCCTACCCGGGCACAGGGGGGAGCCACCTTC; cdr3_aa: CASSPPTRAQGGATF
j_call: TRBJ1-6; d_call: .; clone_size: .; v_call: TRBV14; cdr3_nt: TGTGCCAGCAGCCAAGATCGGGAGGGGGGGTCAACCCTCCACTTT; cdr3_aa: CASSQDREGGSTLHF
j_call: TRBJ2-7; d_call: TRBD1; clone_size: .; v_call: TRBV6-6; cdr3_nt: TGTGCCAGCAGTCCGGGGACAGGGCCCTACGAGCAGTACTTC; cdr3_aa: CASSPGTGPYEQYF
j_call: TRBJ1-1; d_call: TRBD1; clone_size: few; v_call: TRBV6-1; cdr3_nt: TGTGCCAGCAGTGAGGGGACAGGGTGGGGTACTGAAGCTTTCTTT; cdr3_aa: CASSEGTGWGTEAFF
j_call: TRBJ2-2; d_call: .; clone_size: few; v_call: TRBV18; cdr3_nt: TGTGCCAGCTCCCCACAAGGCGGCACGGACACCGGGGAGCTGTTTTTT; cdr3_aa: CASSPQGGTDTGELFF
j_call: TRBJ1-4; d_call: TRBD1; clone_size: .; v_call: TRBV19; cdr3_nt: TGTGCCAGTCGACAGGGTAAGGGAGAAAAACTGTTTTTT; cdr3_aa: CASRQGKGEKLFF
j_call: TRBJ2-7; d_call: .; clone_size: .; v_call: TRBV5-4; cdr3_nt: TGTGCCAGCAGGGACGCGGGACAGATCTACGAGCAGTACTTC; cdr3_aa: CASRDAGQIYEQYF
j_call: TRBJ2-1; d_call: TRBD2; clone_size: .; v_call: TRBV11-1; cdr3_nt: TGTGCCAGCAGCCCGACTAGCGGGGGCCGCAATGAGCAGTTCTTC; cdr3_aa: CASSPTSGGRNEQFF
j_call: TRBJ1-1; d_call: .; clone_size: .; v_call: TRBV6-1; cdr3_nt: TGTGCCAGCAGTGAAGTATGGTTAGGGGCCGCTGAAGCTTTCTTT; cdr3_aa: CASSEVWLGAAEAFF
j_call: TRBJ2-7; d_call: .; clone_size: .; v_call: TRBV27; cdr3_nt: TGTGCCAGCAGTTTAGATTTCACAGGGTCCCCCTACGAGCAGTACTTC; cdr3_aa: CASSLDFTGSPYEQYF
j_call: TRBJ2-1; d_call: TRBD2; clone_size: .; v_call: TRBV6-6; cdr3_nt: TGTGCCAGCAGCTCAGTGGGGGGGTACAATGAGCAGTTCTTC; cdr3_aa: CASSSVGGYNEQFF
j_call: TRBJ2-3; d_call: .; clone_size: .; v_call: TRBV28; cdr3_nt: TGTGCCAGCAGTTTATGGGGCCGTAGCACAGATACGCAGTATTTT; cdr3_aa: CASSLWGRSTDTQYF
j_call: TRBJ1-6; d_call: TRBD1; clone_size: .; v_call: TRBV5-5; cdr3_nt: TGTGCCAGCAGCGCGGATCTCAGGGGGCAGGCACCCCTCCACTTT; cdr3_aa: CASSADLRGQAPLHF
j_call: TRBJ2-5; d_call: .; clone_size: .; v_call: TRBV24-1; cdr3_nt: TGTGCCACCAGTGATCACGGGACCCCGGGGAGGGAGACCCAGTACTTC; cdr3_aa: CATSDHGTPGRETQYF
j_call: TRBJ2-1; d_call: .; clone_size: .; v_call: TRBV19; cdr3_nt: TGTGCCAGTATGGGCCCCAGGGTACTAACCGGCAATGAGCAGTTCTTC; cdr3_aa: CASMGPRVLTGNEQFF
j_call: TRBJ1-2; d_call: TRBD1; clone_size: .; v_call: TRBV6-6; cdr3_nt: TGTGCCAGCAGTCCACAGGGGGCGATAAGAACTAACTATGGCTACACCTTC; cdr3_aa: CASSPQGAIRTNYGYTF
j_call: TRBJ2-1; d_call: .; clone_size: .; v_call: TRBV19; cdr3_nt: TGTGCCACCCAGCGGGCCCGGCCCTATGAGCAGTTCTTC; cdr3_aa: CATQRARPYEQFF
j_call: TRBJ2-7; d_call: TRBD1; clone_size: .; v_call: TRBV5-4; cdr3_nt: TGTGCCAGCAGGCGTGGTGGGGACAGGGTCTCCTACGAGCAGTACTTC; cdr3_aa: CASRRGGDRVSYEQYF
j_call: TRBJ2-2; d_call: TRBD2; clone_size: .; v_call: TRBV3-1/TRBV3-2; cdr3_nt: TGTGCCAGCAGCCGCATGCCGGGCGGGGGTGCCACCGGGGAGCTGTTTTTT; cdr3_aa: CASSRMPGGGATGELFF
j_call: TRBJ2-2; d_call: TRBD2; clone_size: .; v_call: TRBV3-1/TRBV3-2; cdr3_nt: TGTGCCAGCAGTCTGACCGGGACTAGTGGCACCGGGGAGCTGTTTTTT; cdr3_aa: CASSLTGTSGTGELFF
j_call: TRBJ1-5; d_call: TRBD1; clone_size: .; v_call: TRBV27; cdr3_nt: TGTGCCAGCAGGAACAGGGGTGTAGGGAATCAGCCCCAGCATTTT; cdr3_aa: CASRNRGVGNQPQHF
j_call: TRBJ2-7; d_call: .; clone_size: .; v_call: TRBV2; cdr3_nt: TGTGCCAGCAGTTACAGGGTATGGAACGAGCAGTACTTC; cdr3_aa: CASSYRVWNEQYF
j_call: TRBJ1-3; d_call: .; clone_size: .; v_call: TRBV5-1; cdr3_nt: TGCGCCAGCAGTACGCACGGCGGGGCTGGAAACACCATATATTTT; cdr3_aa: CASSTHGGAGNTIYF
j_call: TRBJ2-5; d_call: TRBD1; clone_size: .; v_call: TRBV3-1/TRBV3-2; cdr3_nt: TGTGCCACCTCGGCTCGAGGGGGCTTCAAAGAGACCCAGTACTTC; cdr3_aa: CATSARGGFKETQYF
j_call: TRBJ2-5; d_call: .; clone_size: .; v_call: TRBV5-1; cdr3_nt: TGCGCCAGCAGCTTGGAGCCAGGGAGGCAAGAGACCCAGTACTTC; cdr3_aa: CASSLEPGRQETQYF
j_call: TRBJ2-5; d_call: TRBD2; clone_size: few; v_call: TRBV11-2; cdr3_nt: TGTGCCAGCACCTCTCGGGGCGGGAGCCTTGGGGAGACCCAGTACTTC; cdr3_aa: CASTSRGGSLGETQYF
j_call: TRBJ1-5; d_call: .; clone_size: .; v_call: TRBV19; cdr3_nt: TGTGCCAGCAACCAGGGGTATAGCAATCAGCCCCAGCATTTT; cdr3_aa: CASNQGYSNQPQHF
j_call: TRBJ2-4; d_call: TRBD2; clone_size: .; v_call: TRBV28; cdr3_nt: TGTGCCAGCAGTTACTCTCGGGGAGGGTCTTATGACAAAAACATTCAGTACTTC; cdr3_aa: CASSYSRGGSYDKNIQYF
j_call: TRBJ2-5; d_call: TRBD1; clone_size: .; v_call: TRBV7-6; cdr3_nt: TGTGCCAGCAGCTTGGGGACAGCCGCTTGGGAGACCCAGTACTTC; cdr3_aa: CASSLGTAAWETQYF
j_call: TRBJ2-5; d_call: TRBD2; clone_size: .; v_call: TRBV10-3; cdr3_nt: TGTGCCATCAGTGAGTCGCTCTTGTCTAGCGGGGCGGAGACCCAGTACTTC; cdr3_aa: CAISESLLSSGAETQYF
j_call: TRBJ2-1; d_call: .; clone_size: .; v_call: TRBV19; cdr3_nt: TGTGCCAGTAGTATAAGAGGCAGCAGCTCCTACAATGAGCAGTTCTTC; cdr3_aa: CASSIRGSSSYNEQFF